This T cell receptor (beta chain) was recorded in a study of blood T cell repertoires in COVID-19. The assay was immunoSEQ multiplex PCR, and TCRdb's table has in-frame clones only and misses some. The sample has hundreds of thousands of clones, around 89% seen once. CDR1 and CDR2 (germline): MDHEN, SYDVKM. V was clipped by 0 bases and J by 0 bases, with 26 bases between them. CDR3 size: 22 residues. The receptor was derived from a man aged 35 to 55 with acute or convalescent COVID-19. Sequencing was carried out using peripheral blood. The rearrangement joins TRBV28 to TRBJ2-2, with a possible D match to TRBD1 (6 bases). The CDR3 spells CASSLWTPGTTRPITNTGELFF. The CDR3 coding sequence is TGTGCCAGCAGTTTATGGACGCCGGGGACAACACGACCAATCACGAACACCGGGGAGCTGTTTTTT.